These 22 T cell receptor beta chains came from one sample sequenced in a study of regulatory T cells in long-lasting Graves disease. As for time point: persistent/refractory GD, antithyroid drugs over 5 years with positive TRAb. The TCR library was prepared using RNA isolated from PBMCs. HTBI primers from iRepertoire and Arm-PCR of CDR3 regions yielded the TCR beta libraries. TCRdb called the multiplex PCR reads again in MiXCR, with one record for every CDR3 protein. The sample consists of some 370,000 distinct CDR3 sequences, 20% to 25% of them appearing once. The sequenced sample was peripheral blood mononuclear cells (PBMCs), obtained when the disease was refractory, from a patient treated with antithyroid drugs. Receptor source: a female donor with Graves disease.

The J gene is TRBJ2-7, the V gene TRBV11-2; 8 positions agree with TRBD1. Germline-derived CDR1 and CDR2 are SGHAT and FQNNGV. The CDR3 has 14 amino acids. V was pared by 3 bases and J by 5 bases, with 6 bases of the junction left unmatched. The CDR3 DNA reads TGTGCCAGCAGCTTCCGGACAGGGTTCCACGAGCAGTACTTC. Protein product: CASSFRTGFHEQYF.

This clonotype was observed many times. V usage is TRBV7-6 and J usage is TRBJ2-2, with TRBD1 as a possible D gene (6 bases). This CDR3 is built from 15 residues. V was trimmed by 3 bases and J by 5 bases, leaving 13 bases between them. Germline V gene sequence: CDR1 SGHVS, CDR2 FNYEAQ. CDR3 nucleotide sequence: TGTGCCAGCAGCTTCCGGGACATTCTAACCGGGGAGCTGTTTTTT. Translating gives CASSFRDILTGELFF.

This clonotype was detected many times. The gene calls are TRBV12-3 or TRBV12-4 and TRBJ1-5; 7 positions match TRBD1. With V trimmed by 6 bases and J by 5 bases, 7 bases remained unmatched. This CDR3 spans 14 amino acids. The CDR3 DNA reads as TGTGCCAGCAGCGAGAACAGGGGAGATCAGCCCCAGCATTTT. It is translated as CASSENRGDQPQHF.

This clonotype showed up many times. The gene calls are TRBV24-1 and TRBJ2-2; D is perhaps TRBD1 (6 bases). Germline V gene sequence: CDR1 KGHDR, CDR2 SFDVKD. The CDR3 consists of 18 residues. Between the trimmed V and J ends, which lost 3 bases and 1 base, there was a span of 17 bases. The CDR3 spells CATSDRPGHGRNTGELFF. The DNA for the CDR3 is TGTGCCACCAGTGATAGGCCGGGACACGGAAGGAACACCGGGGAGCTGTTTTTT.

This clonotype was seen at least ten times. The J gene is TRBJ1-6, the V gene TRBV30, with TRBD1 as a possible D gene (5 bases). CDR1 is GTSNPN and CDR2 is SVGIG in the germline V gene (reference sequence). This CDR3 contains 9 residues. V was shortened by 8 bases and J by 11 bases, with 7 bases between the two germline ends. The CDR3 here is CAQGPPLHF. In DNA form, the CDR3 reads TGTGCCCAGGGACCACCCCTCCACTTT.

There are many counts of this clonotype. The chain combines TRBV11-2 with TRBJ2-5; the D gene could be TRBD1 or TRBD2 (5 bases each). The CDR3 extends over 13 amino acids. Germline-derived CDR1 and CDR2 are SGHAT and FQNNGV. Between the trimmed V and J ends, which lost 7 bases and 1 base, there was a span of 10 bases. The DNA of the CDR3 is TGTGCCAGCACCAGAGGGGTCCAAGAGACCCAGTACTTC. It yields the protein CASTRGVQETQYF. Filled out from reference TRBV11-2 and TRBJ2-5, the complete variable domain reads EAGVAQSPRYKIIEKRQSVAFWCNPISGHATLYWYQQILGQGPKLLIQFQNNGVVDDSQLPKDRFSAERLKGVDSTLKIQPAKLEDSAVYLCASTRGVQETQYFGPGTRLLVL.

The chain combines TRBV4-1 with TRBJ1-2; 7 positions match TRBD1. Germline trimming cut 1 base from V and 5 bases from J; bases unmatched to any gene: 7. The germline CDR1 and CDR2 sequences are MGHRA and YSYEKL. The CDR3 sequence is 15 residues long. DNA for the CDR3: TGCGCCAGCAGCCAAGCGCCGGGACAGTATTATGGCTACACCTTC. It yields the protein CASSQAPGQYYGYTF.

This rearrangement joins TRBV7-6 to TRBJ2-3; 11 bases fit TRBD2. With V trimmed by 5 bases and J by 1 base, 5 bases remained unmatched. Germline CDR1 and CDR2: SGHVS and FNYEAQ. The CDR3 has 16 amino acids. The CDR3 sequence is CASSPSTSGGTDTQYF. In DNA form, the CDR3 reads TGTGCCAGCAGCCCCTCGACTAGCGGGGGCACAGATACGCAGTATTTT.

This clonotype was counted only a few times. The V call is TRBV20-1, the J call TRBJ2-2; tentatively, D is TRBD2 (6 bases). Trimming cost V 3 bases and J 2 bases, with 10 bases left between them. The germline CDR1 and CDR2 sequences are DFQATT and SNEGSKA (reference sequence). The CDR3 extends over 14 amino acids. The DNA of the CDR3 is TGCAGTGCTAGTTCACTAGCTAACACCGGGGAGCTGTTTTTT. Its protein is CSASSLANTGELFF.

This clonotype was seen ten or more times. The rearrangement links TRBV28 to TRBJ2-2; 8 positions match TRBD1. Germline CDR1 and CDR2: MDHEN and SYDVKM. Trimming cost V 6 bases and J 7 bases; bases outside gene matches: 10. This CDR3 has 15 residues. The CDR3 spells CASRLTGEGLGELFF. Written as DNA, the CDR3 is TGTGCCAGCAGATTGACAGGGGAAGGGCTCGGGGAGCTGTTTTTT.

V gene TRBV7-2 combines with J gene TRBJ2-5, with 7 bases matching TRBD2. V gave up 1 base and J gave up 7 bases; unmatched junction bases: 12. Germline V lookup: CDR1 SGHTA, CDR2 FQGNSA. CDR3 length: 16 amino acids. CDR3 loop: CASSLVELAPDGTQYF. Here the CDR3 DNA reads TGTGCCAGCAGCTTAGTGGAACTAGCGCCCGACGGGACCCAGTACTTC.

This clonotype has just a few counts. CDR3 in DNA: TGTGCCAGTAGTAGCCGGGACAGGGGGCAGGGCACTGAAGCTTTCTTT. Its protein is CASSSRDRGQGTEAFF. The chain couples TRBV19 to TRBJ1-1, with 12 bases lining up with TRBD1. The V gene end was trimmed by 4 bases and the J gene end by 4 bases; junction bases not matched to a gene: 7. This CDR3 is built from 16 residues. Germline V gene lookup returns CDR1 LNHDA and CDR2 SQIVND (reference sequence).

This clonotype turned up a few times. The chain employs TRBV3-1 and TRBJ1-5; no clear D. Germline V gene data show CDR1 as LGHDT and CDR2 as YNNKEL (reference sequence). Trimming removed 2 bases at V and 4 bases at J, with 9 bases between. The CDR3 length is 14 residues. The CDR3 protein is CASSQIPGNQPQHF. The CDR3 bases are TGTGCCAGCAGCCAAATTCCCGGGAATCAGCCCCAGCATTTT.

This clonotype was recorded at least ten times. V gene TRBV7-2 combines with J gene TRBJ1-3, with D perhaps TRBD1 (6 bases). This CDR3 is built from 14 residues. V was cut by 1 base and J by 5 bases, with 9 bases left in between. CDR1 SGHTA and CDR2 FQGNSA come from the germline V gene. The CDR3 is CASSLDTGRNTIYF. CDR3 in DNA: TGTGCCAGCAGCTTAGACACAGGGAGAAACACCATATATTTT.

This clonotype was picked up many times. The chain carries TRBV7-2 and TRBJ1-5; TRBD1 might be the D (6 bases). V was cut by 0 bases and J by 0 bases, with 9 bases left in between. The germline V gene has CDR1 SGHTA and CDR2 FQGNSA. This CDR3 region has 16 residues. The CDR3 loop is CASSLAGRGSNQPQHF. The CDR3 DNA sequence: TGTGCCAGCAGCTTAGCGGGCAGGGGTAGCAATCAGCCCCAGCATTTT.

This clonotype has a count of ten or more. The genes are TRBV12-3 or TRBV12-4 and TRBJ2-7; perhaps TRBD1 as D (5 bases). Between the trimmed V and J ends, which lost 7 bases and 2 bases, there was a span of 12 bases. The CDR3 is 13 amino acids. The CDR3 DNA follows: TGTGCCAGCACCCTGGCAGGGACCTACGAGCAGTACTTC. Its translation is CASTLAGTYEQYF.

This clonotype was seen more than once but under ten times. The rearrangement joins TRBV11-2 to TRBJ2-3; no definite D call. The CDR3 extends over 12 amino acids. Germline assignment: CDR1 SGHAT and CDR2 FQNNGV. Trimming took 7 bases from V and 0 from J, leaving 5 bases between them. CDR3 protein: CASTPSTDTQYF. The CDR3 DNA reads TGTGCCAGCACACCGAGCACAGATACGCAGTATTTT.

The chain uses TRBV19 and TRBJ2-1, with TRBD2 matching over 7 bases. CDR3 length: 14 amino acids. Germline CDR1 LNHDA, CDR2 SQIVND (reference sequence). Trimming removed 5 bases from V and 7 bases from J; junction bases left unmatched: 8. The DNA of the CDR3 is TGTGCCAGTAGTGAATTAGCGGGTACGAATGAGCAGTTCTTC. Residues: CASSELAGTNEQFF.

This clonotype has more than one count but fewer than ten. The chain joins TRBV2 to TRBJ2-1; 16 bases align to TRBD2. CDR3 length: 15 amino acids. Germline CDR1 and CDR2: SNHLY and FYNNEI. V gave up 6 bases and J gave up 10 bases; unmatched junction bases: 6. The CDR3 DNA is TGTGCCAGCAGGGGGACTAGCGGGAGGGCCGGGGAGCAGTTCTTC. Its translation: CASRGTSGRAGEQFF. The variable domain in full, with the rest retrieved from reference TRBV2 and TRBJ2-1, is EPEVTQTPSHQVTQMGQEVILRCVPISNHLYFYWYRQILGQKVEFLVSFYNNEISEKSEIFDDQFSVERPDGSNFTLKIRSTKLEDSAMYFCASRGTSGRAGEQFFGPGTRLTVL.

This clonotype occurred a few times. This chain connects TRBV15 to TRBJ1-1, with D perhaps matching TRBD1 (5 bases). The V gene's germline CDR1 is LNHNV and CDR2 YYDKDF (reference sequence). The CDR3 loop spans 13 amino acids. V shed 5 bases and J shed 8 bases, with 15 bases lying between them. CDR3: CATSLTLGHEAFF. The CDR3 DNA reads as TGTGCCACCAGCTTAACCCTGGGGCACGAAGCTTTCTTT.

The table lists this clonotype with a few counts. This chain links TRBV7-9 with TRBJ2-5; TRBD2 matches 13 bases. The CDR3 covers 19 residues. From germline, CDR1 is SEHNR and CDR2 FQNEAQ (reference sequence). J was trimmed by 0 bases and V by 6 bases; bases with no gene match: 13. CDR3 sequence reads: CASRPGLAGPPGYQETQYF. The CDR3 DNA reads as TGTGCCAGCAGACCGGGACTAGCGGGACCTCCGGGTTACCAAGAGACCCAGTACTTC.

This clonotype was observed a handful of times. The V and J genes are TRBV27 and TRBJ2-5; D is unclear. The CDR3 sequence is 13 residues long. Looked up from germline, CDR1 is MNHEY and CDR2 is SMNVEV (reference sequence). V lost 5 bases and J 1 base, leaving 8 bases between the germline ends. The CDR3 region is CASSRHSQETQYF. CDR3 sequence (DNA): TGTGCCAGCAGTCGACACTCCCAAGAGACCCAGTACTTC.